This is a list of T cell receptor beta chains from one sample in a study of control samples from healthy donors and cancer patients. Measured with immunoSEQ multiplex PCR; TCRdb has only the in-frame clones, and not every one. The table has approximately 220,000 clones, roughly 94% seen once. Source material: blood. The receptors were sampled from a man aged 45 to 65 in good health. Each CDR3 is given without its conserved first and last residue.

>TRBJ1-1|TRBV5-6
ASSLSGGRSV
>TRBJ1-2|TRBV2
ASDGQGEGYGYT
>TRBJ2-6|TRBV6-5
ASSYGGANVLT
>TRBJ1-1|TRBV5-1
ASSQPDRAHTEAF
>TRBJ1-1|TRBV5-1
ASSSLREGKNTEAF
>TRBJ2-2|TRBV5-5
ASSKNFGGRNTGELF
>TRBJ2-5|TRBV19
ASNANRGVGETQY
>TRBJ2-4|TRBV6-5
ATTGTDDIQY
>TRBJ2-2|TRBV5-1
ASSLRPVQGTGELF
>TRBJ1-2|TRBV2
ASTGPAAGGANYGYT
>TRBJ1-5|TRBV11-2
ASSLKLGTAYSNQPQH
>TRBJ1-2|TRBV2
ASTLGRNYGYT
>TRBJ1-4|TRBV25-1
ASSRDSPNEKLF
>TRBJ1-2|TRBV13
ASSLRLLGQAYGYT
>TRBJ1-1|TRBV3-1/TRBV3-2
ASSLRRGNTEAF
>TRBJ2-4|TRBV28
ASSLGGGQVIQY
>TRBJ1-2|TRBV6-2/TRBV6-3
ASSYVQEYGYT
>TRBJ2-2|TRBV27
ASSFLRGNTGELF
>TRBJ1-5|TRBV7-9
ASSLDTPGLPNQPQH
>TRBJ2-6|TRBV6-5
ASRTTGHGANVLT
>TRBJ1-3|TRBV28
ASSTPGRSSGNTIY
>TRBJ1-2|TRBV20-1
SALGSYGYT
>TRBJ1-4|TRBV28
ASTTLRGGEDEKLF
>TRBJ1-2|TRBV11-2
ASSLGTQVGRGYT
>TRBJ2-2|TRBV13
ASSLVGGPGGELF
>TRBJ2-1|TRBV9
ASSVVPLQGEQF
>TRBJ1-5|TRBV5-8
ASSTQTGKRQPQH
>TRBJ2-2|TRBV11-2
ASSLFRDHTGELF
>TRBJ2-1|TRBV7-9
ASSLGTGRF
>TRBJ2-2|TRBV7-3
ASRPTGATGELF
>TRBJ1-1|TRBV11-3
ASSLSGDLNTEAF
>TRBJ1-5|TRBV28
ASMETIVYSNQPQH
>TRBJ1-5|TRBV28
ASSLSGTGYQPQH
>TRBJ2-5|TRBV2
ASGGFETQY
>TRBJ2-1|TRBV7-3
ASSSPGRGYNEQF
>TRBJ1-5|TRBV7-2
ASSLGTMGGAVQPQH
>TRBJ2-7|TRBV18
ASSPSAYEQY
>TRBJ2-1|TRBV7-6
ASSPLYPRDRDGDEQF
>TRBJ2-3|TRBV3-1/TRBV3-2
ASSQRTTDTQY
>TRBJ1-4|TRBV4-2
ASSQLRSGAGREKLF
>TRBJ1-5|TRBV18
ASSPQAGTANQPQH